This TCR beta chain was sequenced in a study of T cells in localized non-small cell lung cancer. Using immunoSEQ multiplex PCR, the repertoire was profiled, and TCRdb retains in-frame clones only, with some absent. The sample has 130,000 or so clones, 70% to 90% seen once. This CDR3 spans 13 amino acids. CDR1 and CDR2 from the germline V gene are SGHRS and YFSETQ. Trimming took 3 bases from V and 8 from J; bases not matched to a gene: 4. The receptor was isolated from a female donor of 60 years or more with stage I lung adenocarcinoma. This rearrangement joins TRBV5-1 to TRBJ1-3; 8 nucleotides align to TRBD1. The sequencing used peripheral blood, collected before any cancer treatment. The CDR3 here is CASSSTGVDTIYF. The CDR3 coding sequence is TGCGCCAGCAGCTCGACAGGGGTCGACACCATATATTTT.